Detailed here is one T cell receptor beta chain. Its antigen remains unknown. The V gene's germline CDR1 is SGHVS and CDR2 FQNEAQ. V lost 3 bases to trimming and J lost 7 bases; unmatched junction nucleotides: 10. CDR3 length: 15 residues. This entry comes from a study of identical twins. General study results and limits: Partial confounding of zero-insertion analyses by invariant MAIT and iNKT cells was possible.

Template switching, a step in the protocol, added a universal primer site, and cDNA carried unique molecular identifiers. TCRdb reprocessed the 5' RACE reads via MiXCR and lists one record per CDR3 protein. The table has 600,000 to 700,000 distinct CDR3 sequences, 21% seen once. These same data were also listed under a study on T cells expressing NK-cell markers. That report adds: Investigators obtained TCR beta repertoires from sorted CD3+CD56+NKG2C+, CD3+CD56+NKG2C- and CD3+CD56-NKG2C+ T cells.

The sample comprised PBMCs. The V gene is TRBV7-8, the J gene TRBJ2-5, with TRBD1 identical over 8 bases. This clonotype was obtained from a woman under 30 in good health. The CDR3 reads CASSLDRVSRWTQYF. The CDR3 DNA follows: TGTGCCAGCAGCTTGGACAGGGTATCTCGGTGGACCCAGTACTTC. The complete variable domain, with remaining parts taken from reference TRBV7-8 and TRBJ2-5, reads GAGVSQSPRYKVAKRGQDVALRCDPISGHVSLFWYQQALGQGPEFLTYFQNEAQLDKSGLPSDRFFAERPEGSVSTLKIQRTQQEDSAVYLCASSLDRVSRWTQYFGPGTRLLVL.